Following are 10 T cell receptor beta chains from one sample sequenced in a study of CD8+ T cells in alopecia areata. Reverse transcribed after extraction, RNA yielded cDNA as the sequencing template. Profiling relied on immunoSEQ multiplex PCR, and the TCRdb table lists in-frame clones only, not all of them. The sample consists of 180,000 or so clones, roughly half of them appearing once. Treatment given: oral pan-JAK inhibitor, 5-10 mg twice daily. Specimen: CD8+ T cells sorted from blood, collected at roughly week 52, from a patient treated with tofacitinib. All receptors come from a human donor with alopecia areata.

The chain is built from TRBV7-8 and TRBJ1-1; D remains unclear. The CDR3 contains 13 residues. V lost 0 bases and J lost 1, with 3 bases in between. Germline lookup yields CDR1 SGHVS and CDR2 FQNEAQ. The CDR3 reads CASSLAENTEAFF. DNA of the CDR3: TGTGCCAGCAGCTTAGCGGAGAACACTGAAGCTTTCTTT.

This clone was found a few times. The rearrangement links TRBV5-6 to TRBJ1-1, with a possible D match to TRBD1 (6 bases). Trimming removed 6 bases at V and 4 bases at J, with 13 bases between. Germline values: CDR1 SGHDT, CDR2 YYEEEE. The CDR3 runs 13 residues. CDR3 region: CASTLEGGTEAFF. CDR3 nucleotide sequence: TGTGCCAGCACCCTCGAGGGGGGCACTGAAGCTTTCTTT.

The J gene is TRBJ2-1, the V gene TRBV2; TRBD2 matches at 7 bases. V gave up 6 bases and J gave up 8 bases; unmatched junction bases: 25. CDR1 and CDR2 from the germline V gene are SNHLY and FYNNEI. The CDR3 is 19 residues long. The CDR3 region is CASSSLRAEYGLRGDEQFF. CDR3 sequence (DNA): TGTGCCAGCAGCTCGTTGAGGGCGGAATACGGGCTCCGGGGGGATGAGCAGTTCTTC.

The chain uses TRBV30 and TRBJ2-5, with D possibly TRBD2 on 5 matching bases. The length of the CDR3 is 20 residues. CDR1 is GTSNPN and CDR2 is SVGIG in the germline V gene (reference sequence). V was cut by 0 bases and J by 2 bases, with 28 bases left in between. This CDR3 is CAWSVDPAWSTSRAQETQYF. CDR3 DNA sequence: TGTGCCTGGAGTGTTGACCCGGCGTGGTCAACTAGTAGAGCTCAAGAGACCCAGTACTTC.

The chain joins TRBV4-2 to TRBJ2-7; D call uncertain. Trimming removed 0 bases from V and 0 bases from J, with 12 bases in between. The germline CDR1 and CDR2 sequences are LGHNA and YNFKEQ. The CDR3 length is 16 residues. CDR3 protein: CASSQDRAIPSYEQYF. The CDR3, as DNA: TGTGCCAGCAGCCAAGATAGGGCAATCCCCTCCTACGAGCAGTACTTC.

The V call is TRBV14, the J call TRBJ2-5; 7 nucleotides align to TRBD2. Germline values: CDR1 SGHDN, CDR2 FVKESK. This CDR3 is 15 amino acids long. The trim removed 1 base at V and 5 bases at J, leaving 7 bases unmatched. Written as DNA, the CDR3 is TGTGCCAGCAGCCAAGGACTAGCACTCAGGGAGACCCAGTACTTC. Encoded protein: CASSQGLALRETQYF. Complete variable domain (other parts from reference TRBV14 and TRBJ2-5): EAGVTQFPSHSVIEKGQTVTLRCDPISGHDNLYWYRRVMGKEIKFLLHFVKESKQDESGMPNNRFLAERTGGTYSTLKVQPAELEDSGVYFCASSQGLALRETQYFGPGTRLLVL.

The rearrangement links TRBV30 to TRBJ2-2, with D possibly being TRBD1 or TRBD2 (5 bases each). Germline V gene lookup returns CDR1 GTSNPN and CDR2 SVGIG (reference sequence). The CDR3 runs to 14 residues. Deletions cut 5 bases from V and 6 bases from J, with 16 bases between. The CDR3 DNA reads TGTGCCTGGCTCCGGGACCTGCCCGCCGGGGAGCTGTTTTTT. This translates into CAWLRDLPAGELFF. The whole variable domain, filled in from reference TRBV30 and TRBJ2-2, reads SQTIHQWPATLVQPVGSPLSLECTVEGTSNPNLYWYRQAAGRGLQLLFYSVGIGQISSEVPQNLSASRPQDRQFILSSKKLLLSDSGFYLCAWLRDLPAGELFFGEGSRLTVL.

The chain is built from TRBV27 and TRBJ2-3; the D is unclear. CDR3 length: 13 residues. The V end lost 0 bases, the J end lost 1 base, and 2 bases lay between the germline ends. Germline V gene lookup returns CDR1 MNHEY and CDR2 SMNVEV (reference sequence). The CDR3 DNA is TGTGCCAGCAGTTTATCGGGCACAGATACGCAGTATTTT. Its protein product is CASSLSGTDTQYF.

This clone has more than one count but fewer than ten. The chain recombines TRBV13 with TRBJ1-3; D gene uncertain. The V end lost 5 bases, the J end lost 2 bases, and 19 bases lay between the germline ends. Germline V lookup: CDR1 PRHDT, CDR2 FYEKMQ (reference sequence). This CDR3 has 17 residues. The CDR3 spells CASSRYRTGGTGNTIYF. The CDR3 nucleotides are TGTGCCAGCAGCCGTTACCGGACGGGAGGGACTGGAAACACCATATATTTT.

The genes are TRBV6-5 and TRBJ2-5; TRBD2 matches at 8 bases. The V and J ends lost 6 bases and 1 base, in that order; junction bases with no gene match: 4. The CDR3 spans 14 residues. Germline lookup yields CDR1 MNHEY and CDR2 SVGAGI. CDR3 amino acids: CASSFSGAQETQYF. The CDR3 coding sequence is TGTGCCAGCAGCTTTAGCGGGGCCCAAGAGACCCAGTACTTC.